The 26 T cell receptor beta chains below come from one sample, sequenced in a study of identical twins. TCRdb used MiXCR to reprocess the 5' RACE reads, holding one entry per CDR3 protein. Here the sample spans 1.5 million or so distinct CDR3 sequences, more than 30% being singletons. The sequencing sample was made of cord blood. The receptors stem from a newborn girl in good health.

This clonotype was seen only a few times. The rearrangement links TRBV20-1 to TRBJ2-7; the match to TRBD1 covers 8 bases. V lost 5 bases to trimming and J lost 4 bases; unmatched junction nucleotides: 4. Germline CDR1 reads DFQATT; CDR2 reads SNEGSKA (reference sequence). The CDR3 sequence is 12 residues long. The CDR3 protein is CSASRTGYEQYF. Here the CDR3 DNA reads TGCAGTGCTTCCCGGACAGGGTACGAGCAGTACTTC.

In its sample, this clonotype was seen many times. This sequence joins TRBV11-2 and TRBJ2-1, with D perhaps matching TRBD1 (5 bases). Germline CDR1 is SGHAT and CDR2 is FQNNGV. This CDR3 has 13 residues. V was pared by 5 bases and J by 10 bases, with 15 bases between. CDR3 loop: CASSPLGALEQFF. CDR3 DNA sequence: TGTGCCAGCAGCCCCCTAGGGGCTTTGGAGCAGTTCTTC. Based on the CDR3 plus reference TRBV11-2 and TRBJ2-1, the full variable domain is EAGVAQSPRYKIIEKRQSVAFWCNPISGHATLYWYQQILGQGPKLLIQFQNNGVVDDSQLPKDRFSAERLKGVDSTLKIQPAKLEDSAVYLCASSPLGALEQFFGPGTRLTVL.

Regarding this clonotype: The junction departs from germline at one end; a sequencing error may be responsible. The V call is TRBV2, the J call TRBJ2-1, with 10 bases aligning to TRBD2. Germline lookup yields CDR1 SNHLY and CDR2 FYNNEI. The CDR3 runs to 17 residues. CDR3 protein: CAGRRLAGAGSYSEQFF. Here the CDR3 DNA reads TGTGCCGGGAGGAGGCTAGCGGGAGCGGGGTCCTACAGTGAGCAGTTCTTC.

This clonotype has ten or more counts. The J gene is TRBJ2-1, the V gene TRBV29-1; 11 positions agree with TRBD2. Germline V gene data show CDR1 as SQVTM and CDR2 as ANQGSEA. The CDR3 runs to 15 residues. The junction had 4 bases not matched to a gene; V was cut back by 0 bases and J by 6 bases. Written as DNA, the CDR3 is TGCAGCGTTGAAGATGGGACTAGCGGACCCAATGAGCAGTTCTTC. Translated, it gives CSVEDGTSGPNEQFF.

This chain joins TRBV12-3 or TRBV12-4 and TRBJ2-7; 7 bases agree with TRBD1. The ends lost 9 bases at V and 4 bases at J; junction bases unmatched: 12. CDR3 length equals 14 residues. The CDR3 protein is CASSRQGYLYEQYF. The CDR3 DNA reads TGTGCCAGTTCGAGACAGGGATACCTTTACGAGCAGTACTTC.

The genes are TRBV20-1 and TRBJ2-1; TRBD2 might be the D (6 bases). V was cut by 0 bases and J by 0 bases, with 9 bases left in between. The CDR3 totals 15 residues. Germline CDR1 reads DFQATT; CDR2 reads SNEGSKA (reference sequence). The CDR3 DNA reads TGCAGTGCTAGAGATAGCGGTCCCTCCTACAATGAGCAGTTCTTC. Its translation: CSARDSGPSYNEQFF.

This clonotype was detected a few times. The chain employs TRBV20-1 and TRBJ1-6, with TRBD1 matching 7 bases. The CDR3 extends over 16 amino acids. Germline V gives CDR1 DFQATT, CDR2 SNEGSKA (reference sequence). Trimming took 0 bases from V and 6 from J; bases not matched to a gene: 8. The CDR3 reads CSARDPSTGINSPLHF. DNA of the CDR3: TGCAGTGCTAGAGATCCATCGACAGGGATTAATTCACCCCTCCACTTT.

This clonotype was found a few times. V and J are TRBV29-1 and TRBJ2-5; D is uncertain. CDR3 size: 14 residues. Germline V gene data show CDR1 as SQVTM and CDR2 as ANQGSEA. Trimming took off 3 bases at V and 1 base at J, with 12 bases between the two ends. The CDR3 DNA sequence: TGCAGCGTTGATAGGTGGGCAGGCCAAGAGACCCAGTACTTC. It yields the protein CSVDRWAGQETQYF.

The J gene is TRBJ1-2, the V gene TRBV28; tentatively, D is TRBD1 (6 bases). The CDR3 has 14 amino acids. Per the germline V gene, CDR1 is MDHEN and CDR2 is SYDVKM. V gave up 4 bases and J gave up 7 bases, with 16 bases separating them. The CDR3 sequence: CASSSLGGNGGYTF. CDR3 DNA sequence: TGTGCCAGCAGTTCACTGGGGGGCAATGGTGGCTACACCTTC.

The chain couples TRBV20-1 to TRBJ2-7; no definite D call. The germline gives CDR1 DFQATT, CDR2 SNEGSKA (reference sequence). V lost 2 bases and J lost 2, with 13 bases in between. The length of the CDR3 is 14 residues. The CDR3 protein is CSARSSGLTYEQYF. The CDR3 DNA sequence: TGCAGTGCTAGATCTAGTGGGCTAACCTACGAGCAGTACTTC.

J is TRBJ2-1 and V is TRBV4-1; D unresolved. The DNA matches TRBJ2-7 better at its end, which makes the J call doubtful. The germline V gene has CDR1 MGHRA and CDR2 YSYEKL. The CDR3 is 12 amino acids. The CDR3 nucleotides are TGCGCCAGCAGCCCATTTTACAATGAGCAGTACTTC. Encoded protein: CASSPFYNEQYF.

V usage is TRBV12-3 or TRBV12-4 and J usage is TRBJ1-5; D not certain. Trimming pared 4 bases from V and 6 bases from J, leaving 7 bases between. The CDR3 runs to 12 residues. The CDR3 spells CASSWLSQPQHF. The DNA for the CDR3 is TGTGCCAGCAGTTGGCTCAGTCAGCCCCAGCATTTT.

The J gene is TRBJ1-6, the V gene TRBV2, with a weak D call TRBD1 (5 bases). V lost 4 bases to trimming and J lost 2 bases, with 21 bases between them. CDR1 SNHLY and CDR2 FYNNEI come from the germline V gene. The CDR3 runs 19 residues. This chain's CDR3 is CASSGWGLHAKPYNSPLHF. The DNA of the CDR3 is TGTGCCAGCAGTGGATGGGGCCTACACGCTAAACCCTATAATTCACCCCTCCACTTT.

This clonotype was found a few times. The chain carries TRBV6-5 and TRBJ2-7, with 8 positions matching TRBD1. V shed 4 bases, J shed 2 bases, and the junction held 7 bases outside the gene matches. In germline, CDR1 is MNHEY, CDR2 SVGAGI. CDR3 size: 15 residues. The chain's CDR3 is CASSSQPGQAYEQYF. The CDR3 DNA is TGTGCCAGCAGTTCTCAACCGGGACAGGCCTACGAGCAGTACTTC.

The count of this clonotype is one. V usage is TRBV29-1 and J usage is TRBJ1-1; D possibly corresponds to TRBD1 (6 bases). Germline CDR1 reads SQVTM; CDR2 reads ANQGSEA. Trimming cost V 2 bases and J 1 base, with 14 bases left between them. The CDR3 totals 15 residues. As DNA, the CDR3 is TGCAGCGTTGAATTGGGTAGGGGGGCGAACACTGAAGCTTTCTTT. It codes for CSVELGRGANTEAFF.

This clonotype turned up a few times. The V and J genes are TRBV7-2 and TRBJ2-1, with unresolved D. Between the trimmed V and J ends, which lost 1 base and 3 bases, there was a span of 7 bases. Germline CDR1 reads SGHTA; CDR2 reads FQGNSA. CDR3 length equals 14 residues. CDR3 amino acids: CASSLEIIYNEQFF. CDR3 coding DNA: TGTGCCAGCAGCTTAGAGATTATCTACAATGAGCAGTTCTTC.

This clonotype was seen a few times. The rearrangement uses TRBV20-1 and TRBJ2-3; TRBD2 agrees at 13 bases. The CDR3 covers 14 residues. V gave up 6 bases and J gave up 6 bases; unmatched junction bases: 6. Germline CDR1 reads DFQATT; CDR2 reads SNEGSKA (reference sequence). This CDR3 reads CSAKGLAGRDTQYF. The CDR3 DNA is TGCAGTGCCAAGGGACTAGCGGGGCGCGATACGCAGTATTTT.

The chain joins TRBV28 to TRBJ2-7, with TRBD1 matching 8 bases. The V segment lost 6 bases and the J segment 3 bases; nucleotides outside the gene matches: 16. Germline loops: CDR1 MDHEN, CDR2 SYDVKM. The CDR3 runs to 17 residues. This CDR3 reads CASRPTGQGPQIYEQYF. CDR3 DNA sequence: TGTGCCAGCAGACCGACCGGACAGGGACCGCAAATCTACGAGCAGTACTTC. Complete variable domain (other parts from reference TRBV28 and TRBJ2-7): DVKVTQSSRYLVKRTGEKVFLECVQDMDHENMFWYRQDPGLGLRLIYFSYDVKMKEKGDIPEGYSVSREKKERFSLILESASTNQTSMYLCASRPTGQGPQIYEQYFGPGTRLTVT.

This clonotype was detected a few times. This chain joins TRBV2 and TRBJ1-5; possibly TRBD1 for D (5 bases). V shed 0 bases and J shed 0 bases, with 6 bases lying between them. Germline V gene lookup returns CDR1 SNHLY and CDR2 FYNNEI. This CDR3 comprises 15 residues. The CDR3, as DNA: TGTGCCAGCAGTGAAGCAGGGGTTAGCAATCAGCCCCAGCATTTT. It specifies CASSEAGVSNQPQHF. The full variable domain, rest sourced from reference TRBV2 and TRBJ1-5, is EPEVTQTPSHQVTQMGQEVILRCVPISNHLYFYWYRQILGQKVEFLVSFYNNEISEKSEIFDDQFSVERPDGSNFTLKIRSTKLEDSAMYFCASSEAGVSNQPQHFGDGTRLSIL.

The chain recombines TRBV2 with TRBJ1-6, with D hard to call. This CDR3 spans 14 amino acids. CDR1 SNHLY and CDR2 FYNNEI come from the germline V gene. Trimming took 6 bases from V and 3 from J, leaving 9 bases between them. The CDR3: CASSSGFYNSPLHF. The CDR3 bases are TGTGCCAGCAGCTCGGGATTCTATAATTCACCCCTCCACTTT. Full variable domain (rest looked up from reference TRBV2 and TRBJ1-6): EPEVTQTPSHQVTQMGQEVILRCVPISNHLYFYWYRQILGQKVEFLVSFYNNEISEKSEIFDDQFSVERPDGSNFTLKIRSTKLEDSAMYFCASSSGFYNSPLHFGNGTRLTVT.

The rearrangement joins TRBV12-3 or TRBV12-4 to TRBJ2-3; D is possibly TRBD2 (5 bases). The CDR3 extends over 18 amino acids. Trimming removed 0 bases at V and 5 bases at J, with 21 bases between. CDR3 coding DNA: TGTGCCAGCAGTTTAGCGCTCGAGGGTCTGCGGGTTAAAGATACGCAGTATTTT. It encodes CASSLALEGLRVKDTQYF.

This clonotype has just a few counts. This chain joins TRBV6-1 and TRBJ1-6; D is undetermined. Germline V gene sequence: CDR1 MNHNS, CDR2 SASEGT. The CDR3 is made up of 16 amino acids. Trimming took off 8 bases at V and 0 bases at J, with 14 bases between the two ends. The CDR3 nucleotides are TGTGCCAGCTCCCCGCGACGGAGCTCCTATAATTCACCCCTCCACTTT. Translated, it gives CASSPRRSSYNSPLHF.

This clonotype appeared a few times. This chain joins TRBV14 and TRBJ1-6, with D uncertain. Germline V gives CDR1 SGHDN, CDR2 FVKESK. CDR3 length: 16 amino acids. Trimming cost V 5 bases and J 7 bases, with 18 bases left between them. The CDR3 DNA sequence: TGTGCCAGCAGCATTAACCTGGGGTGGGGAAATTCACCCCTCCACTTT. As protein: CASSINLGWGNSPLHF.

This clonotype was observed a handful of times. The V call is TRBV7-9, the J call TRBJ1-1, with TRBD1 matching 10 bases. V dropped 4 bases and J dropped 1; count of bases not matched to a gene: 3. In germline, CDR1 is SEHNR, CDR2 FQNEAQ (reference sequence). The CDR3 length is 15 residues. In DNA form, the CDR3 reads TGTGCCAGCAGCTCTTGGGACAGGGGGAACACTGAAGCTTTCTTT. Translating it yields CASSSWDRGNTEAFF. The full variable domain, its missing parts supplied by reference TRBV7-9 and TRBJ1-1, is DTGVSQNPRHKITKRGQNVTFRCDPISEHNRLYWYRQTLGQGPEFLTYFQNEAQLEKSRLLSDRFSAERPKGSFSTLEIQRTEQGDSAMYLCASSSWDRGNTEAFFGQGTRLTVV.

This chain connects TRBV6-5 to TRBJ2-5; D is ambiguous. V lost 0 bases and J 11 bases, leaving 25 bases between the germline ends. Germline CDR1 reads MNHEY; CDR2 reads SVGAGI. This CDR3 spans 17 amino acids. In DNA form, the CDR3 reads TGTGCCAGCAGTTACTCGATAGCTCCCTCGCTCGTCTATGAGCAGTACTTC. It translates to CASSYSIAPSLVYEQYF.

Remarks on this clonotype: This may stem from a read error, because a much larger clone lies one nucleotide away. This chain connects TRBV2 to TRBJ2-7, with D possibly TRBD2 on 6 matching bases. The germline CDR1 and CDR2 sequences are SNHLY and FYNNEI. This CDR3 has 15 amino acids. The V and J ends lost 6 bases and 7 bases respectively, with 22 bases between them. In DNA form, the CDR3 reads TGTGCCAGCAGCGGAAGGACTAAATCATACAATGAGCAGTACTTC. Its translation: CASSGRTKSYNEQYF.